This record concerns one T cell receptor (beta chain) sequence. The antigen is not known. Clones were sequenced by immunoSEQ multiplex PCR, and TCRdb holds only the in-frame ones, with some missing. The table has fewer than 55,000 clones, roughly 80% seen once. This record comes from a study of OX40 agonist ivuxolimab in advanced cancers. Overall study: Ivuxolimab is an agonistic anti-OX40 (CD134) antibody, and patients were treated with it. Overall study findings and caveats: With doses of 0.1 to 3.0 mg/kg, CD4+ and CD8+ blood T cells had undergone clonal expansion by week 6.

V gave up 4 bases and J gave up 0 bases, with 13 bases separating them. This CDR3 comprises 15 residues. CDR1 is SGHRS, CDR2 YFSETQ, per germline. The chain couples TRBV5-1 to TRBJ2-5; D is possibly TRBD1 (5 bases). The source was CD4+ or CD8+ T cells sorted from blood, collected in a trial of the OX40 agonist ivuxolimab. This sequence was found in an adult with an advanced solid tumor such as melanoma, head and neck, liver or kidney cancer. The CDR3 loop reads CASSGAAPYQETQYF. As DNA, the CDR3 is TGCGCCAGCAGCGGGGCGGCCCCGTACCAAGAGACCCAGTACTTC.